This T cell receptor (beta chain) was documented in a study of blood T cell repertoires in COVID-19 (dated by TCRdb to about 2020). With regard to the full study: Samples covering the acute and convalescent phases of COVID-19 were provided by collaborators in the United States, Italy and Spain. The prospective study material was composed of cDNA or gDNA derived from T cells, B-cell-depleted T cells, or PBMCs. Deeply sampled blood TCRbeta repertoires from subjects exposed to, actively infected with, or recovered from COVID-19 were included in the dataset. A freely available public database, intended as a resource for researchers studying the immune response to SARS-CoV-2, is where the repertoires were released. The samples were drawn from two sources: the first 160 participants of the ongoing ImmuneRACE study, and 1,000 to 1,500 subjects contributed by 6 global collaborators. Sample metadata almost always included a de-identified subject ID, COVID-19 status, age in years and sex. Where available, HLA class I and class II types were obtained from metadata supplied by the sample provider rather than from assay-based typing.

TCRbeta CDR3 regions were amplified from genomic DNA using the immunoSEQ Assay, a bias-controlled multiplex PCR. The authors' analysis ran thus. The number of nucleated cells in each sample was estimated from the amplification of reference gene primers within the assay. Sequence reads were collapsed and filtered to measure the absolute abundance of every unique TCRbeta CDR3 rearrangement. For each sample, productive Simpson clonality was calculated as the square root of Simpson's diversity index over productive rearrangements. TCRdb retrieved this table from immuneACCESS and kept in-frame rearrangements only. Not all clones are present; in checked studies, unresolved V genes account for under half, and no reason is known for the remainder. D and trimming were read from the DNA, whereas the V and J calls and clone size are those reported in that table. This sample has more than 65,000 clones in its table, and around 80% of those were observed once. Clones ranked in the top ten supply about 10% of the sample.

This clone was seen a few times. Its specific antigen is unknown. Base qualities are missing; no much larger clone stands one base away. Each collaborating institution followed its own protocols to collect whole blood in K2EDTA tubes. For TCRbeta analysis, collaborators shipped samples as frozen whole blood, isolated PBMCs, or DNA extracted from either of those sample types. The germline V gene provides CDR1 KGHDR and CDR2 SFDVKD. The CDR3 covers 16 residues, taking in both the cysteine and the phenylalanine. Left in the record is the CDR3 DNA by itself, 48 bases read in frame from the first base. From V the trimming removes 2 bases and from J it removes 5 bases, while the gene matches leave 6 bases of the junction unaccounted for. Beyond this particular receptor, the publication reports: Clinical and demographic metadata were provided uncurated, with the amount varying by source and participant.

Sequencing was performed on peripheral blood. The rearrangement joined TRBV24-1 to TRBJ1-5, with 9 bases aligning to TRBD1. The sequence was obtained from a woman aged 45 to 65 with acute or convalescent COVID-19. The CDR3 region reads CATSDSGRTGDQPQHF. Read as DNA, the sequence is TGTGCCACCAGTGATTCTGGTAGGACAGGGGATCAGCCCCAGCATTTT.